This T cell receptor (beta chain) is from a study of T cells in Graves' hyperthyroidism and ophthalmopathy (dated by TCRdb to the late 2010s). Regarding the research as a whole: Peripheral blood was collected at initial diagnosis, before any treatment. Once sampling was done, hyperthyroidism patients were given methimazole at a starting dose of 30 mg daily, whereas ophthalmopathy patients were given high-dose intravenous methylprednisolone. Thyroid tissue and blood T-cell repertoires from several Graves' hyperthyroidism patients were also compared in the study. The roughly 94 discovery patients were randomly split 7:3 into training and test sets. TCR Vbeta CDR3 sequencing of around 130 peripheral blood samples (roughly 43 ophthalmopathy, roughly 74 hyperthyroidism and about 17 progressor patients) is reported in the paper. An independent validation cohort of 18 to 20 hyperthyroidism patients and about 15 patients who later progressed to ophthalmopathy tested prospective prediction of ophthalmopathy. To identify distinguishing TCR V-J signatures, a discovery cohort of about 100 patients was used, comprising 43 with Graves' ophthalmopathy and under 60 with stable Graves' hyperthyroidism.

Overall results and qualifications from the work: Most expanded thyroid clonotypes (frequency above 0.001) were also detected in blood, suggesting blood repertoires may reflect thyroid immune responses. Sample size was not statistically predetermined, and blinding of investigators to group allocation was not performed. In cross-validation, a model built on a 13 V-J signature told ophthalmopathy apart from stable hyperthyroidism with less than 90% sensitivity and roughly 82% specificity, and in testing the same model reached 80%/75%. In validation, the model predicted progression to ophthalmopathy a median of about 6.8 months before onset, with about 71% sensitivity and nearly 75% specificity.

Of note for this clonotype: It has no known antigen specificity. Base qualities were left out, and no much larger clone turns up one base away.

Ophthalmopathy patients had moderately to severely active disease, with a Clinical Activity Score of 3 or more, a NOSPECS grade of 4 or more, and a disease duration of less than 3 months. Exclusion was applied to patients with uncontrolled infections, other autoimmune diseases, pregnancy or lactation. Diagnoses were established on the basis of clinical symptoms, serum thyroxine and TRAb, thyroid ultrasound, and orbital computed tomography. Ficoll-Paque density gradient centrifugation was used to isolate PBMCs from about 9.4 ml of fresh peripheral blood. Total RNA was extracted using Trizol reagent, and RNA quality was assessed on an Agilent 2100 Bioanalyzer. Amplification of TCR beta CDR3 regions was carried out from RNA transcripts. A first-round RT-PCR of the TCR CDR3 used the HTBI primer set with the Qiagen OneStep RT-PCR kit. Libraries were constructed in a second round of multiplex PCR, after which size selection and purification were carried out. Libraries were sequenced paired-end with 100 bp reads on an Illumina HiSeq2000. The study's processing was this. SOAPnuke was used to process the raw data, throwing out any read that contained adapters or uncalled bases, had a mean Phred below 15, or lacked an exact constant-primer or identifier match. High-quality paired reads were merged using COPE v1.2.5, and each unique nucleotide sequence was defined as a clonotype. Clonotypes were aligned to IMGT TRBV, TRBD and TRBJ reference segments using MiTCR v1.1. Analysis was restricted to V-J combinations with a frequency above 0.0001, which covered 99% to 99.2% of repertoires. The TCS score was defined as F50 (clonal expansion) divided by E x V (chaos), with BLOSUM62-based TCRdist calculated between CDR3 peptides within each V-J. Welch's t-statistics and random forest reduced just over 500 V-J features to about 12, which were used in a naive Bayes classifier (R e1071). The Morisita-Horn index was used to measure how similar the thyroid and blood repertoires were. TCRdb ran its own pipeline on the public reads, namely fastp trimming at Q25 and MiXCR clone calling, and kept in-frame beta chains. All rows with the same CDR3 protein become a single entry with the most common DNA and genes. Here the V and J calls rest on TCRdb's processing, not on the authors' analysis. The table for this sample lists more than 500,000 distinct CDR3 sequences; about 15% of them were counted only once. Approximately 4.2% of the sample is taken by the ten largest.

Sequences were obtained from blood. The receptor was derived from a woman aged 40 to 50 with Graves' ophthalmopathy.

The nucleotide sequence reads TGTGCCAGCAACGACCTGGGGGGACAGCCCCAGCATTTT. This translates into CASNDLGGQPQHF. The rearranged segments are TRBV7-2 and TRBJ1-5, with a weak D call of TRBD1 (5 bases match). The germline V gene specifies SGHTA as CDR1 and FQGNSA as CDR2. V is pared back by 7 bases and J by 7 bases, with 14 bases lying between the germline termini. From the cysteine up to the phenylalanine, the CDR3 has a length of 13 residues. Solely the CDR3 DNA is kept, with 39 bases framed from the first base. With all but the CDR3 taken from the reference TRBV7-2 and TRBJ1-5 genes, the full variable domain is: GAGVSQSPSNKVTEKGKDVELRCDPISGHTALYWYRQSLGQGLEFLIYFQGNSAPDKSGLPSDRFSAERTGGSVSTLTIQRTQQEDSAVYLCASNDLGGQPQHFGDGTRLSIL.